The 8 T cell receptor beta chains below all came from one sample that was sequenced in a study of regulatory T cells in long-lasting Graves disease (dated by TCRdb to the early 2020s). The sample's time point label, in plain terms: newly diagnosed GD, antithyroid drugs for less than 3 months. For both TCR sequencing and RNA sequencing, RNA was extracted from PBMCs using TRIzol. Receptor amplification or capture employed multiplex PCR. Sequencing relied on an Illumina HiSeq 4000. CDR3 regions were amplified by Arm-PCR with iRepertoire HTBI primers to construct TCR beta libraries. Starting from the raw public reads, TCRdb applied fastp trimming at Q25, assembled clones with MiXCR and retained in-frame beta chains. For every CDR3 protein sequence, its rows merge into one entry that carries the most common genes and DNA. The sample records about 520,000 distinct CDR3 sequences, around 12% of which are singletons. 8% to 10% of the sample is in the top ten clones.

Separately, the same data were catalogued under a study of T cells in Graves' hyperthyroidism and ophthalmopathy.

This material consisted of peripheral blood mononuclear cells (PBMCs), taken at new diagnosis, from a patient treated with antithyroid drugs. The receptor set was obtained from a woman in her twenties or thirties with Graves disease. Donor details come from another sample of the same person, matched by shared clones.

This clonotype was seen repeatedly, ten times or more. The chain's CDR3 is CASSIDQVGSGNQPQHF. The CDR3 DNA is TGTGCCAGTAGTATAGATCAGGTGGGGAGTGGCAATCAGCCCCAGCATTTT. This chain connects TRBV19 to TRBJ1-5, with D hard to call. The germline gives CDR1 LNHDA, CDR2 SQIVND (reference sequence). V was trimmed by 0 bases and J by 2 bases, leaving 14 bases between them. This CDR3 region has 17 residues.

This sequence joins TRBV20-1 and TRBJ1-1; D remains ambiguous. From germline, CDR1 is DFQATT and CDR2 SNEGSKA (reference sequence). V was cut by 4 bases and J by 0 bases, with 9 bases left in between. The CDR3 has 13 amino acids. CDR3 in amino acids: CSAKDQVNTEAFF. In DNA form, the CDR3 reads TGCAGTGCTAAAGATCAGGTGAACACTGAAGCTTTCTTT.

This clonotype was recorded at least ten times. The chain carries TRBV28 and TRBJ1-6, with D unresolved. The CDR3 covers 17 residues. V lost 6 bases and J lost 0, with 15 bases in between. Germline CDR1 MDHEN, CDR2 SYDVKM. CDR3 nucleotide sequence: TGTGCCAGCAGGCGCTATTTCGGGAGCTCCTATAATTCACCCCTCCACTTT. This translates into CASRRYFGSSYNSPLHF.

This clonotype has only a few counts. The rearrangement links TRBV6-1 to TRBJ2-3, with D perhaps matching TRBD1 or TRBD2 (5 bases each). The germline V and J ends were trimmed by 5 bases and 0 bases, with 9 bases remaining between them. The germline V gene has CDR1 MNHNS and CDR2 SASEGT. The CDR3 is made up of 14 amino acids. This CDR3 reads CASSMGVSTDTQYF. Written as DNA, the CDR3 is TGTGCCAGCAGTATGGGGGTGAGCACAGATACGCAGTATTTT.

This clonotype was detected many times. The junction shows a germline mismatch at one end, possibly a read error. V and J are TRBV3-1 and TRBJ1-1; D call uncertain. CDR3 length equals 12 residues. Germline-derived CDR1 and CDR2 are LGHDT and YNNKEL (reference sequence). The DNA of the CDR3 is TGTGCCAGCAGTCAAGTGAACACTGAAGCTTTCTTT. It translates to CASSQVNTEAFF.

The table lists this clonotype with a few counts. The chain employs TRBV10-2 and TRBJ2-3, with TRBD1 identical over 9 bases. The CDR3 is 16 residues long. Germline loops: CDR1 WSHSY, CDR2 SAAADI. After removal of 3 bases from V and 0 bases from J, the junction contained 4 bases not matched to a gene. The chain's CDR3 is CASSEGTGSSTDTQYF. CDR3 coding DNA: TGCGCCAGCAGTGAAGGGACAGGGAGTAGCACAGATACGCAGTATTTT.

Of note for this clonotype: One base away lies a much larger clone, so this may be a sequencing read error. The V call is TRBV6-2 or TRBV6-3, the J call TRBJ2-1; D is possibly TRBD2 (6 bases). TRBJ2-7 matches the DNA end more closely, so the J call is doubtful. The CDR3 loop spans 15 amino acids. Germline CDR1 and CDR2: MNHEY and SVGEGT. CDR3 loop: CASSPAGASYNEQYF. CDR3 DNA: TGTGCCAGCAGCCCAGCGGGCGCTTCCTACAATGAGCAGTACTTC.

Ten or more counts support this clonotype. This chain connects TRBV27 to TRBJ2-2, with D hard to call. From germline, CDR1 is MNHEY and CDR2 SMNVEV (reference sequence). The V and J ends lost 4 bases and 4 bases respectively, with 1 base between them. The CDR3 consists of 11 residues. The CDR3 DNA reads TGTGCCAGCAGTTCCACCGGGGAGCTGTTTTTT. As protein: CASSSTGELFF.